The 3 T cell receptor beta chains given below trace back to one sample, sequenced in a study of graft-versus-host responses after intestinal transplantation. Data came from immunoSEQ multiplex PCR; TCRdb stores just in-frame clones and leaves some out. Found here are about 57,000 clones, roughly 89% of them singletons; the top ten hold 1.5% to 2%. Specimen: PBMCs, collected 26 days after transplant. The receptors derive from a human patient who received an intestinal transplant, so some T cells may come from the graft donor.

The chain carries TRBV5-1 and TRBJ1-1; D gene ambiguous. The CDR3 has 14 residues. Germline lookup yields CDR1 SGHRS and CDR2 YFSETQ. The V end lost 0 bases, the J end lost 5 bases, and 11 bases lay between the germline ends. In DNA, the CDR3 is TGCGCCAGCAGCTTGGAGCAGGATTCAACTGAAGCTTTCTTT. This sequence encodes CASSLEQDSTEAFF.

V and J are TRBV5-1 and TRBJ2-1, with D possibly TRBD1 on 5 matching bases. Germline CDR1 reads SGHRS; CDR2 reads YFSETQ. This CDR3 contains 15 residues. V lost 4 bases and J lost 0, with 11 bases in between. This chain's CDR3 is CASSGRVSSYNEQFF. CDR3 DNA: TGCGCCAGCAGCGGCAGGGTTAGCTCCTACAATGAGCAGTTCTTC.

This chain links TRBV6-5 with TRBJ2-5; possible D gene TRBD2, 5 bases. CDR1 MNHEY and CDR2 SVGAGI come from the germline V gene. This CDR3 has 15 residues. Between the trimmed V and J ends, which lost 0 bases and 5 bases, there was a span of 13 bases. CDR3 loop: CASSYSGNIGETQYF. In DNA form, the CDR3 reads TGTGCCAGCAGTTACTCCGGGAATATTGGGGAGACCCAGTACTTC.